This T cell receptor (beta chain) was sequenced for a study of cytomegalovirus exposure and HLA in healthy donors. This clone was found a few times. The CDR3 covers 16 residues. Per germline, CDR1 SGHNT and CDR2 YYREEE (reference sequence). J was trimmed by 1 base and V by 1 base; bases with no gene match: 4. A multiplex PCR was run with 60 Vbeta primers and 13 Jbeta primers. The method was immunoSEQ multiplex PCR; TCRdb's version includes in-frame clones alone and lacks a portion of them. The sample has 150,000 to 170,000 clones; around 80% are singletons. Sequencing input: PBMCs. This clonotype was obtained from a man aged 18-30 years in good health and CMV-seronegative. The chain links TRBV5-4 to TRBJ2-5; 10 nucleotides match TRBD2. The CDR3 nucleotides are TGTGCCAGCAGCTTGATGACTAGCGGGCCCCAAGAGACCCAGTACTTC. Translating it yields CASSLMTSGPQETQYF.